The rows below give T cell receptor beta chains drawn from one sample of a study of T cell repertoires in cytomegalovirus infection. TCRdb reprocessed the reads with MiXCR, giving one entry per CDR3 protein. The data contain 250,000 or so distinct CDR3 sequences, 15% to 20% of them singletons. The source material was CD8+ T cells from PBMCs. The receptor source for this set is a human donor in good health (CMV status not recorded). Some clones in this sample may be carry-over from other donors' samples. Each CDR3 is given with its conserved first and last residue. A D gene is named only where the DNA matches it firmly. Expanded clones are given a class, and other clones once, few, many or no size at all.

D	size	V	J	CDR3	DNA
-	-	TRBV4-3	TRBJ2-7	CASSQGQETYEQYF	TGCGCCAGCAGCCAAGGACAGGAGACCTACGAGCAGTACTTC
-	-	TRBV5-1	TRBJ2-3	CASSHQLGPTDTQYF	TGCGCCAGCAGCCACCAATTGGGCCCCACAGATACGCAGTATTTT
TRBD1	many	TRBV7-9	TRBJ2-4	CASSWTGNIQYF	TGTGCCAGCAGCTGGACAGGGAACATTCAGTACTTC
TRBD1	-	TRBV29-1	TRBJ2-1	CSARPRTGISYNEQFF	TGCAGCGCCCGCCCCCGGACAGGCATCTCCTACAATGAGCAGTTCTTC
-	few	TRBV9	TRBJ2-6	CASSVPMSRDDSGANVLTF	TGTGCCAGCAGCGTCCCCATGAGTCGGGACGACTCTGGGGCCAACGTCCTGACTTTC
TRBD1	many	TRBV5-5	TRBJ2-2	CASSLAETGPLFLTGELFF	TGTGCCAGCAGCTTGGCTGAGACAGGGCCTCTCTTCCTCACCGGGGAGCTGTTTTTT
TRBD1	many	TRBV7-6	TRBJ2-7	CASSRGQGADEQYF	TGTGCCAGCAGCCGTGGACAGGGTGCGGACGAGCAGTACTTC
TRBD1	many	TRBV28	TRBJ2-7	CASSFWGQGYEQYF	TGTGCCAGCAGTTTTTGGGGACAGGGTTACGAGCAGTACTTC
TRBD1	few	TRBV19	TRBJ1-1	CASRTGKNRIVNTEAFF	TGTGCCAGCCGGACAGGGAAGAACCGTATCGTGAACACTGAAGCTTTCTTT
TRBD1	many	TRBV7-9	TRBJ2-5	CASSSTGGGETQYF	TGTGCCAGCAGCTCGACAGGGGGCGGAGAGACCCAGTACTTC
TRBD1	-	TRBV5-1	TRBJ2-7	CASRSGDSSYEQYF	TGCGCCAGCAGATCTGGGGACAGCTCCTACGAGCAGTACTTC
-	-	TRBV20-1	TRBJ1-2	CSARDRPGDPSCTF	TGCAGTGCTAGAGATCGGCCAGGGGACCCCTCCTGCACCTTC
-	few	TRBV10-1	TRBJ2-2	CASSNRQLNTGELFF	TGCGCCAGCAGTAATAGGCAGTTGAACACCGGGGAGCTGTTTTTT
TRBD1	many	TRBV7-2	TRBJ1-1	CASSFEGALDTEAFF	TGTGCCAGCAGCTTTGAGGGGGCGCTAGACACTGAAGCTTTCTTT
-	-	TRBV10-3	TRBJ2-5	CAISEGYQETQYF	TGTGCCATCAGTGAGGGCTACCAAGAGACCCAGTACTTC
-	many	TRBV7-8	TRBJ2-3	CASSFIGGFSTDTQYF	TGTGCCAGCAGCTTCATTGGGGGATTTAGCACAGATACGCAGTATTTT
TRBD1	many	TRBV10-3	TRBJ1-5	CAISESFRGNNQPQHF	TGTGCCATCAGTGAGTCGTTCAGGGGGAACAATCAGCCCCAGCATTTT
-	many	TRBV7-2	TRBJ2-1	CASSSQGNEQFF	TGTGCCAGCAGCTCACAGGGAAATGAGCAGTTCTTC
-	-	TRBV5-1	TRBJ2-5	CASIRNGGGQETQYF	TGCGCCAGCATCCGGAACGGAGGGGGGCAAGAGACCCAGTACTTC
TRBD2	-	TRBV5-5	TRBJ2-1	CASSFGTSGGLRSYFSYNEQFF	TGTGCCAGCAGCTTCGGTACTAGCGGGGGGCTCCGCTCCTACTTCTCCTACAATGAGCAGTTCTTC
TRBD1	many	TRBV7-6	TRBJ1-5	CASSLSAQGGITDQPQHF	TGTGCCAGCAGCCTAAGCGCCCAGGGGGGTATCACGGATCAGCCCCAGCATTTT
-	few	TRBV11-2	TRBJ2-3	CASNGPDTQYF	TGTGCCAGCAACGGACCAGATACGCAGTATTTT
-	many	TRBV12-3/TRBV12-4	TRBJ2-2	CASSLSPGPSELFF	TGTGCCAGCAGTTTAAGTCCGGGTCCGTCGGAGCTGTTTTTT
TRBD1	once	TRBV6-5	TRBJ2-1	CASSQGQGYNEQFF	TGTGCCAGCAGTCAGGGACAGGGGTACAATGAGCAGTTCTTC
-	-	TRBV28	TRBJ1-5	CASSLTRGNNQPQHF	TGTGCCAGCAGTCTCACCCGGGGGAACAATCAGCCCCAGCATTTT
-	many	TRBV7-2	TRBJ2-7	CASSSYLGPAYEQYF	TGTGCCAGCAGCTCCTACCTAGGGCCTGCCTACGAGCAGTACTTC
TRBD2	many	TRBV7-2	TRBJ2-7	CASSPGLLYEQYF	TGTGCCAGCAGCCCGGGACTACTCTACGAGCAGTACTTC
-	many	TRBV28	TRBJ1-5	CASSADQPQHF	TGTGCCAGCAGTGCCGATCAGCCCCAGCATTTT
-	-	TRBV2	TRBJ2-2	CASRETDPGELFF	TGTGCCAGCAGAGAGACAGACCCCGGGGAGCTGTTTTTT
-	many	TRBV6-2/TRBV6-3	TRBJ2-6	CASSYHLDGSGANVLTF	TGTGCCAGCAGTTACCACCTGGACGGCTCTGGGGCCAACGTCCTGACTTTC
TRBD1	few	TRBV29-1	TRBJ1-2	CSVDAVDRAIGYGYTF	TGCAGCGTTGATGCTGTGGACAGGGCCATCGGCTATGGCTACACCTTC
-	many	TRBV7-6	TRBJ1-2	CASSLEAGSNYGYTF	TGTGCCAGCAGCTTAGAAGCAGGGTCAAACTATGGCTACACCTTC
-	many	TRBV7-8	TRBJ1-2	CASSYRGAYGYTF	TGTGCCAGCAGCTATCGGGGGGCCTATGGCTACACCTTC
-	-	TRBV2	TRBJ2-3	CASSDAGESIDTQYF	TGTGCCAGCAGTGATGCTGGTGAGAGTATAGATACGCAGTATTTT
-	-	TRBV7-6	TRBJ2-1	CASSLAPSLSSYNEQFF	TGTGCCAGCAGCTTAGCACCCAGCTTGAGCTCCTACAATGAGCAGTTCTTC
TRBD1	few	TRBV15	TRBJ2-7	CATSSLWDRDAYEQYF	TGTGCCACCAGCAGTCTGTGGGACAGGGATGCCTACGAGCAGTACTTC
TRBD1	few	TRBV28	TRBJ1-2	CASSLHDRGDGYTF	TGTGCCAGCAGTTTACACGACAGGGGGGACGGCTACACCTTC
TRBD2	few	TRBV6-2/TRBV6-3	TRBJ2-1	CASSRGTSGERSYNEQFF	TGTGCCAGCAGTAGAGGGACTAGCGGGGAAAGGTCCTACAATGAGCAGTTCTTC
TRBD1	many	TRBV27	TRBJ2-1	CASSPRTGFEQFF	TGTGCCAGCAGTCCAAGGACAGGGTTTGAGCAGTTCTTC
TRBD2	-	TRBV4-1	TRBJ2-3	CASSQSSRGAGGTQYF	TGCGCCAGCAGCCAAAGTTCGCGGGGGGCCGGGGGTACGCAGTATTTT
-	few	TRBV6-2/TRBV6-3	TRBJ2-7	CASTGDPDVSYEQYF	TGTGCCAGTACCGGAGACCCGGACGTCTCCTACGAGCAGTACTTC
-	few	TRBV6-2/TRBV6-3	TRBJ2-1	CASSYSDTTNYNEQFF	TGTGCCAGCAGTTACTCCGACACAACGAACTACAATGAGCAGTTCTTC
-	few	TRBV6-5	TRBJ1-6	CASSYSQGGSPLHF	TGTGCCAGCAGTTACTCGCAGGGTGGATCACCCCTCCACTTT
-	-	TRBV6-5	TRBJ1-1	CASSLYAGSNMNTEAFF	TGTGCCAGCAGTCTGTACGCGGGATCAAACATGAACACTGAAGCTTTCTTT
-	-	TRBV7-8	TRBJ1-5	CASSSTGSGQPQHF	TGTGCCAGCAGCTCCACAGGGTCAGGCCAGCCCCAGCATTTT
-	few	TRBV7-9	TRBJ2-6	CASSLLALTF	TGTGCCAGCAGCTTACTCGCCCTGACTTTC
-	-	TRBV29-1	TRBJ2-7	CSVEGGTYEQYF	TGCAGCGTTGAGGGCGGTACCTACGAGCAGTACTTC
-	many	TRBV7-9	TRBJ1-2	CASRSEGTNYGYTF	TGTGCCAGCAGGTCAGAGGGGACTAACTATGGCTACACCTTC
TRBD1	many	TRBV6-6	TRBJ2-1	CASRDGTVPYNEQFF	TGTGCCAGCAGAGACGGGACAGTTCCCTACAATGAGCAGTTCTTC
-	-	TRBV4-1	TRBJ2-2	CASSQDTSWGAGELFF	TGCGCCAGCAGCCAAGACACAAGTTGGGGCGCGGGGGAGCTGTTTTTT
-	-	TRBV7-9	TRBJ1-2	CASSFGQPHLYGYTF	TGTGCCAGCAGCTTCGGACAGCCCCATCTCTATGGCTACACCTTC